These 10 T cell receptor beta chains share one sample of origin, sequenced in a study of blood T cell repertoires in COVID-19. The method was immunoSEQ multiplex PCR; TCRdb's version includes in-frame clones alone and lacks a portion of them. Here the sample spans 400,000 to 550,000 clones, around 88% being singletons. The source material was peripheral blood. The receptor source for this set is a woman aged 30 to 39 with acute or convalescent COVID-19.

CDR3 residues: CASSWYSSTDTQYF. In DNA form, the CDR3 reads TGTGCCAGCAGTTGGTACAGTAGCACAGATACGCAGTATTTT. The chain uses TRBV27 and TRBJ2-3; D is unresolved. The germline V gene has CDR1 MNHEY and CDR2 SMNVEV (reference sequence). The CDR3 extends over 14 amino acids. V lost 4 bases to trimming and J lost 0 bases, with 8 bases between them.

This clone was found many times. The chain couples TRBV12-3 or TRBV12-4 to TRBJ1-3; no clear D gene. The ends were cut back, 6 bases at V and 0 bases at J, with 6 bases in the middle. The CDR3 covers 13 residues. CDR3 amino acids: CASSPYSGNTIYF. As DNA, the CDR3 is TGTGCCAGCAGCCCCTACTCTGGAAACACCATATATTTT.

The rearrangement joins TRBV5-1 to TRBJ2-1, with 11 nucleotides matching TRBD2. J was trimmed by 4 bases and V by 3 bases; bases with no gene match: 15. The germline gives CDR1 SGHRS, CDR2 YFSETQ. The CDR3 consists of 19 residues. The CDR3 region has the DNA TGCGCCAGCAGCTCCCTAGGGCCCCAGGGACTAGCGGAGTACAATGAGCAGTTCTTC. This codes for CASSSLGPQGLAEYNEQFF.

This chain uses TRBV11-3 with TRBJ2-3, with 7 nucleotides matching TRBD1. This CDR3 spans 13 amino acids. The V gene end was trimmed by 5 bases and the J gene end by 8 bases; junction bases not matched to a gene: 7. In germline, CDR1 is SGHNT, CDR2 YENEEA. The CDR3 DNA reads TGTGCCAGCAGCCCTGGGACAGCAGTTACGCAGTATTTT. Its translation is CASSPGTAVTQYF.

This clone has only a few counts. The chain links TRBV18 to TRBJ1-4; a possible D gene is TRBD1 (6 bases). This CDR3 spans 15 amino acids. The germline gives CDR1 KGHSH, CDR2 LQKENI. Trimming cost V 4 bases and J 8 bases, with 17 bases left between them. The chain's CDR3 is CASSLRPARGEKLFF. The CDR3, as DNA: TGTGCCAGCTCACTCAGACCCGCCAGGGGCGAAAAACTGTTTTTT.

The chain has TRBV30 and TRBJ2-1; 7 nucleotides line up with TRBD1. The CDR3 covers 12 residues. Germline trimming cut 8 bases from V and 13 bases from J; bases unmatched to any gene: 14. Germline values: CDR1 GTSNPN, CDR2 SVGIG (reference sequence). CDR3 sequence reads: CAGMTGIGFQFF. Here the CDR3 DNA reads TGTGCCGGGATGACAGGGATCGGGTTTCAGTTCTTC.

V and J are TRBV7-2 and TRBJ2-7; 13 bases are a match to TRBD2. This CDR3 is 15 amino acids long. The ends lost 5 bases at V and 2 bases at J; junction bases unmatched: 3. Looked up from germline, CDR1 is SGHTA and CDR2 is FQGNSA. Here the CDR3 DNA reads TGTGCCAGCAGCCAAACTAGCGGGGGGGCCTACGAGCAGTACTTC. It encodes CASSQTSGGAYEQYF.

The chain's CDR3 is CASSDGTGSSPLHF. The CDR3 region has the DNA TGTGCCAGCAGCGATGGGACAGGGAGTTCACCCCTCCACTTT. J is TRBJ1-6 and V is TRBV9; 9 nucleotides agree with TRBD1. The germline gives CDR1 SGDLS, CDR2 YYNGEE. V trimming: 3 bases; J trimming: 9 bases; junction bases outside the gene matches: 4. CDR3 size: 14 residues. Using reference TRBV9 and TRBJ1-6 for the parts outside the CDR3, the full variable domain is DSGVTQTPKHLITATGQRVTLRCSPRSGDLSVYWYQQSLDQGLQFLIQYYNGEERAKGNILERFSAQQFPDLHSELNLSSLELGDSALYFCASSDGTGSSPLHFGNGTRLTVT.

This chain joins TRBV28 and TRBJ2-7; unclear D gene. CDR3 size: 14 residues. The germline CDR1 and CDR2 sequences are MDHEN and SYDVKM. Trimming shortened V by 6 bases and J by 0 bases, and 12 bases separated the two germline ends. The CDR3 loop reads CASSTIAGSYEQYF. The CDR3 region has the DNA TGTGCCAGCAGCACGATAGCTGGCTCCTACGAGCAGTACTTC.

The gene calls are TRBV5-6 and TRBJ1-2; a possible D gene is TRBD1 (5 bases). Trimming removed 4 bases from V and 2 bases from J, with 12 bases in between. The CDR3 has 14 residues. Per the germline V gene, CDR1 is SGHDT and CDR2 is YYEEEE. The CDR3 DNA reads TGTGCCAGCAGCCTAGGGGTATCGAACTATGGCTACACCTTC. Translation gives CASSLGVSNYGYTF.